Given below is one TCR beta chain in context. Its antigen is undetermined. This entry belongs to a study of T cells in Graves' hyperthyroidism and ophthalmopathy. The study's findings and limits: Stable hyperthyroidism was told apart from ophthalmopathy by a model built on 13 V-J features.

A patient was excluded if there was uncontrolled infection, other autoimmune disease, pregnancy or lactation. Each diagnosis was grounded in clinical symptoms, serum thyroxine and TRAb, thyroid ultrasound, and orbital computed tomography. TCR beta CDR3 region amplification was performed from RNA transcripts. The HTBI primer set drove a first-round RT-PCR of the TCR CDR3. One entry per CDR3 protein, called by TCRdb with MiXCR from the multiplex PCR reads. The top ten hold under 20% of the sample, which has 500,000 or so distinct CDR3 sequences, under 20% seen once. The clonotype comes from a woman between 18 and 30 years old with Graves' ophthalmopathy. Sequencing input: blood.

The CDR3 spells CASRGQTNEKLFF. As DNA, the CDR3 is TGTGCCAGCAGGGGACAGACTAATGAAAAACTGTTTTTT. V and J are TRBV6-1 and TRBJ1-4, with 7 bases aligning to TRBD1. J was trimmed by 2 bases and V by 6 bases; bases with no gene match: 0. This CDR3 is 13 amino acids long. The germline V gene encodes CDR1 MNHNS and CDR2 SASEGT.